The clone carrying this T cell receptor beta chain occurred many times. The antigen is not known. Trimming left V 5 bases short and J 2 bases short, with 15 bases between. Germline CDR1 SGHTA, CDR2 FQGNSA. The CDR3 totals 16 residues. Amplification targeted TCR beta CDR3 regions from RNA transcripts. The study used the HTBI primer set for a first-round RT-PCR of the TCR CDR3. One entry per CDR3 protein, called by TCRdb with MiXCR from the multiplex PCR reads. The sample has fewer than 650,000 distinct CDR3 sequences, over 35% seen once. This sample is drawn from a study of T cells in Graves' hyperthyroidism and ophthalmopathy. Whole-study findings and limits: Most thyroid clonotypes with frequency above 0.001 were detected in blood.

Criteria for exclusion of patients were uncontrolled infection, other autoimmune disease, pregnancy or lactation. The sequence was obtained from an adult woman with Graves' disease, either hyperthyroidism or ophthalmopathy (not recorded which). The gene calls are TRBV7-2 and TRBJ2-2; possibly TRBD2 for D (5 bases). The sequenced material came from peripheral blood or thyroid tissue (not recorded which). CDR3 DNA sequence: TGTGCCAGCAGCCCCTCTAGGCTAGCTAACACCGGGGAGCTGTTTTTT. The encoded protein is CASSPSRLANTGELFF.